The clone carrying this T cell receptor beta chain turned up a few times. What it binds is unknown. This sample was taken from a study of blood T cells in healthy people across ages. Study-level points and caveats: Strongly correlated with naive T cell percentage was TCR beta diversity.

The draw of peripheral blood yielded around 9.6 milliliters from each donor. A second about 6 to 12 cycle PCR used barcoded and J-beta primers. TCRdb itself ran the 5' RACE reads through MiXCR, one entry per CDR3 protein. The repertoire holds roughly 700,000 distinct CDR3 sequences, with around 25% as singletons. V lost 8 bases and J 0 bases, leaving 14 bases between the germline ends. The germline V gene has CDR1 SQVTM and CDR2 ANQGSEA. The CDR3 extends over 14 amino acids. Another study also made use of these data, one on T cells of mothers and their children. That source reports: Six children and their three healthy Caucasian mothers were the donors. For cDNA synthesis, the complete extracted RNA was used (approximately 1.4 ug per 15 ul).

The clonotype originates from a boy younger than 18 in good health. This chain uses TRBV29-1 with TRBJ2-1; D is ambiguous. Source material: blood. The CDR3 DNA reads TGCAGCATCCTCGGTGAGCTCTCCTACAATGAGCAGTTCTTC. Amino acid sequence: CSILGELSYNEQFF.